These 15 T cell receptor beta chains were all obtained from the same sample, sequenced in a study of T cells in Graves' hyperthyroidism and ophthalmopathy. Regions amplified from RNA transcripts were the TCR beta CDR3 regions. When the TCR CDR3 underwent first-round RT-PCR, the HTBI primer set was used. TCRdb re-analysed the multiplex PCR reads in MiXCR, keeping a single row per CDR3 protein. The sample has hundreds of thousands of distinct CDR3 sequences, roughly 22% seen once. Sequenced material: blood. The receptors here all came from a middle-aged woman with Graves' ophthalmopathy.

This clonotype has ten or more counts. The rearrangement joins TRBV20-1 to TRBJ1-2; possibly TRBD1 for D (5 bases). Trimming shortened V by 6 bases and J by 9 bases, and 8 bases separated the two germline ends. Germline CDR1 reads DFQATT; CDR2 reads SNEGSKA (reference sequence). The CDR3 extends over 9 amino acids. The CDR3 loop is CSAPGRYTF. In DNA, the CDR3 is TGCAGTGCCCCGGGACGCTACACCTTC.

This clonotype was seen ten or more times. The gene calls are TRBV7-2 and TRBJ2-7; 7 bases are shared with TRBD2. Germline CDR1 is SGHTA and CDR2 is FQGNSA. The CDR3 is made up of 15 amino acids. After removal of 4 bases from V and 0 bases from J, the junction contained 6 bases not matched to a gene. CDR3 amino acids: CASSSDGGSSYEQYF. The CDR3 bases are TGTGCCAGCAGCTCCGACGGCGGGAGCTCCTACGAGCAGTACTTC.

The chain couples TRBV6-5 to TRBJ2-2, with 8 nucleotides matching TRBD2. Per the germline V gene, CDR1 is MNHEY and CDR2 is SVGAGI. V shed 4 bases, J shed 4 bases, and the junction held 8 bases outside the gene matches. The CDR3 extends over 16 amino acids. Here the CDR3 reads CASSFLSGSGTGELFF. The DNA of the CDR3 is TGTGCCAGCAGTTTCCTGAGCGGGAGCGGCACCGGGGAGCTGTTTTTT.

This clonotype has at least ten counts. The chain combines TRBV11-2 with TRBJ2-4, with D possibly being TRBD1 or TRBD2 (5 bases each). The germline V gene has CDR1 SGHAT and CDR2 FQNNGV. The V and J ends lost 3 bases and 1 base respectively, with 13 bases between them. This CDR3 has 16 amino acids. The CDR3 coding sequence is TGTGCCAGCAGCTTGAGGGGAGTAGAGGCCAAAAACATTCAGTACTTC. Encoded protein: CASSLRGVEAKNIQYF.

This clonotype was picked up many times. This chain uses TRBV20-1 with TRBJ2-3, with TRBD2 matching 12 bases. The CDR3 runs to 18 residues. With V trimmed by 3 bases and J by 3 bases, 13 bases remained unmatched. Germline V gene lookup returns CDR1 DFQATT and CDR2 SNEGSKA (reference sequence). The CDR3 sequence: CSASQMGLAGGPTDTQYF. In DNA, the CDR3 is TGCAGTGCTAGCCAGATGGGGCTAGCGGGAGGGCCGACAGATACGCAGTATTTT.

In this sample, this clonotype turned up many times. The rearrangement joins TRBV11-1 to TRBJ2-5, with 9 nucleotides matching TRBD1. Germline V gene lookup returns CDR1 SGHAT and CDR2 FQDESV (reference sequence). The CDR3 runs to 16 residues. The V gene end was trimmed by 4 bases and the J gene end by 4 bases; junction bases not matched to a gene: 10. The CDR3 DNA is TGTGCCAGCAGCTACCCGGGACAGGGAGGCCGAGAGACCCAGTACTTC. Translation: CASSYPGQGGRETQYF.

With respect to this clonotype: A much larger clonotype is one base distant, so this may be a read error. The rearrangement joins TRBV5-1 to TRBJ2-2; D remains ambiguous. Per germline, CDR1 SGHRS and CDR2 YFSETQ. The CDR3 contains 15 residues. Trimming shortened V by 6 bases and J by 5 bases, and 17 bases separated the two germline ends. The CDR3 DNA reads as TGCGCCAGCACCCCCGTGGTTCCGGGTACCGGGGAGCTGTTTTTT. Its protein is CASTPVVPGTGELFF.

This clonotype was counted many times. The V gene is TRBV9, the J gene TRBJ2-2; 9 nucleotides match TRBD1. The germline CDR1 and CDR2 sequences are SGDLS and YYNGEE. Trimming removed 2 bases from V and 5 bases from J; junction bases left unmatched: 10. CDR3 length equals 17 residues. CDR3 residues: CASSVSGTGPYTGELFF. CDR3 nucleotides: TGTGCCAGCAGCGTTTCAGGGACAGGGCCGTATACCGGGGAGCTGTTTTTT.

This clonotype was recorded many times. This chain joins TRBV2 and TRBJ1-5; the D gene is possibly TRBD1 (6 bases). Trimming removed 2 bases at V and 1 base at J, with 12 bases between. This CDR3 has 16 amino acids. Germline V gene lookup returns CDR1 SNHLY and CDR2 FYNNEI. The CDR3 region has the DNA TGTGCCAGCAGTGAATACCCGCAGGGGAGCAATCAGCCCCAGCATTTT. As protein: CASSEYPQGSNQPQHF.

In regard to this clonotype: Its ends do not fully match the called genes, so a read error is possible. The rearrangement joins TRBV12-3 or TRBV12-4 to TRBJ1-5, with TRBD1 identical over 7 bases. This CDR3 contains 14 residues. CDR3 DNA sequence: TGTGCCAGCAGCTTAGGACAGGCTAATCAGCCCCAGCATTTT. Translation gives CASSLGQANQPQHF.

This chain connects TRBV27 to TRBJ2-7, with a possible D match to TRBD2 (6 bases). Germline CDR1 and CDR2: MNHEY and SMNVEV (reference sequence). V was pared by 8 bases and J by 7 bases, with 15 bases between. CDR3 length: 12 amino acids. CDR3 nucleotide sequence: TGTGCCAGCGGCGGGGCTCCATGGGAGCAGTACTTC. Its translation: CASGGAPWEQYF.

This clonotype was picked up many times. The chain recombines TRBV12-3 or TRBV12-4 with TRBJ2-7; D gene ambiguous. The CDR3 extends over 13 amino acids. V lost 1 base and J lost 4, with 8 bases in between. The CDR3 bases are TGTGCCAGCAGTTTAGGGCAATTATACGAGCAGTACTTC. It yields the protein CASSLGQLYEQYF.

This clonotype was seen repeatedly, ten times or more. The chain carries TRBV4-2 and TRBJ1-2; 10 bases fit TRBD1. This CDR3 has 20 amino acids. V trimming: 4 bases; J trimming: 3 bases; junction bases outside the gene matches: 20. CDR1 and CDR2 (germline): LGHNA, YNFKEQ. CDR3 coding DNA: TGTGCCAGCAGCCCGCAGCCATTGACAGGGGGCCCACAAAATTACTATGGCTACACCTTC. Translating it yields CASSPQPLTGGPQNYYGYTF.

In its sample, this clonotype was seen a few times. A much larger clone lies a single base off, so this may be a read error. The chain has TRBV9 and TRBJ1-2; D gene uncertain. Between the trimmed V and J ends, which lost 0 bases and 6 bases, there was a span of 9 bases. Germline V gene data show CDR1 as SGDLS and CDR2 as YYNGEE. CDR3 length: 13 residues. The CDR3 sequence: CASSVGVRDGYTF. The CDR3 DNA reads TGTGCCAGCAGCGTAGGGGTACGGGATGGCTACACCTTC.

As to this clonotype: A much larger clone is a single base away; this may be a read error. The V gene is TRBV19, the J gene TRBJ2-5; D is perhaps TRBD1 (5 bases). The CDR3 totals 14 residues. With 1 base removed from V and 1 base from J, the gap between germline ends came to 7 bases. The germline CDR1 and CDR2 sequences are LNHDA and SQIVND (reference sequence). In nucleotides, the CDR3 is TGTGCCAGTAGTATAGCGCAGGGCCAAGAGACCCAGTACTTC. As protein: CASSIAQGQETQYF.